These T cell receptor beta chains were read from a single sample in a study of blood T cell repertoires in COVID-19. Some clones are missing from TCRdb's copy, which holds only in-frame ones; the method was immunoSEQ multiplex PCR. The sample records 180,000 or so clones, about 70% being singletons. The sequencing input was peripheral blood. All receptors derive from a woman in her 50s with active or convalescent COVID-19. The CDR3 runs from the conserved cysteine through the conserved F or W. The D gene is left open where the match is weak. Size values are once, few and many counts, or a class for expanded clones, and some rows have none.

>TRBV9|NA|NA|TRBJ2-2
TGTGCCAGCAGCGGGCCTAGCGCCACCGGGGAGCTGTTTTTT
CASSGPSATGELFF
>TRBV30|NA|TRBD1|TRBJ1-2
TGTGCCTGGAGCGAACCCGGGACAGGGGTAGGGTATGGCTACACCTTC
CAWSEPGTGVGYGYTF
>TRBV5-4|once|TRBD2|TRBJ2-5
TGTGCCAGCAGCCCCGGACTAGCGGGGGTCATCCAAGAGACCCAGTACTTC
CASSPGLAGVIQETQYF
>TRBV30|few|NA|TRBJ2-3
TGTGCCTGGAGCCTCCGCCGGGGGGCCGAAGATACGCAGTATTTT
CAWSLRRGAEDTQYF
>TRBV10-3|NA|NA|TRBJ2-3
TGTGCCATCAGTGAGGGTAGCGGCACAGATACGCAGTATTTT
CAISEGSGTDTQYF
>TRBV6-5|once|NA|TRBJ2-1
TGTGCCAGCAGCGGGGGGCTTACTAATGAGCAGTTCTTC
CASSGGLTNEQFF
>TRBV19|NA|NA|TRBJ1-6
TGTGCCAGTAGTGCATCGGACAGACCCTTTTCACCCCTCCACTTT
CASSASDRPFSPLHF
>TRBV5-4|NA|TRBD1|TRBJ2-7
TGTGCCAGCAGCTCGGACAGGTCCTCCTACGAGCAGTACTTC
CASSSDRSSYEQYF
>TRBV7-8|once|NA|TRBJ1-2
TGTGCCAGCAGCGCGACAGGAAACTATGGCTACACCTTC
CASSATGNYGYTF
>TRBV30|NA|TRBD1|TRBJ1-2
TGTGCCTGTACGACAGGGGCGGGGTATGGCTACACCTTC
CACTTGAGYGYTF
>TRBV30|NA|NA|TRBJ1-5
TGTGCCTGGAGCAGAACAGGGTCCCCCAATCAGCCCCAGCATTTT
CAWSRTGSPNQPQHF
>TRBV18|NA|NA|TRBJ1-2
TGTGCCAGCTCACTCGACAGTTCCTATGGCTACACCTTC
CASSLDSSYGYTF
>TRBV7-2|NA|NA|TRBJ1-6
TGTGCCAGCAGCTTAGAACACAATTCACCCCTCCACTTT
CASSLEHNSPLHF
>TRBV29-1|once|NA|TRBJ2-2
TGCAGCGTTGAACCCGCTAGCGCCGGGGAGCTGTTTTTT
CSVEPASAGELFF
>TRBV7-2|NA|NA|TRBJ2-5
TGTGCCAGCAGCTTAGCGAGGGGAGGAGGGCCAGAAGGGACCCAGTACTTC
CASSLARGGGPEGTQYF
>TRBV6-6|many|NA|TRBJ2-1
TGTGCCAGCAGATCCCTGCTCGACAGGCCCGAGCAGTTCTTC
CASRSLLDRPEQFF
>TRBV7-9|NA|NA|TRBJ2-7
TGTGCCAGCAGCTTAGAGGGGGGGACCGAGCAGTACTTC
CASSLEGGTEQYF
>TRBV28|NA|TRBD1|TRBJ1-5
TGTGCCAGCAGTTTACGCAGGGGGCGCAATCAGCCCCAGCATTTT
CASSLRRGRNQPQHF
>TRBV6-5|NA|NA|TRBJ2-2
TGTGCCAGCAGGACGGACTACCACACCGGGGAGCTGTTTTTT
CASRTDYHTGELFF
>TRBV15|NA|NA|TRBJ2-2
TGTGCCACCAGCAGGGCCCGCACATCGAACACCGGGGAGCTGTTTTTT
CATSRARTSNTGELFF
>TRBV6-4|NA|NA|TRBJ1-1
TGTGCCAGCAGTGATGGACGGCTAGCGAACACTGAAGCTTTCTTT
CASSDGRLANTEAFF
>TRBV4-1|few|TRBD2|TRBJ2-7
TGCGCCTCACCTGATTTTAGCGGGAGGCTTTGTCAGTACTTC
CASPDFSGRLCQYF
>TRBV3-1/TRBV3-2|NA|TRBD1|TRBJ2-5
TGTGCCAGCAGCCAAGTTACGCCGGGACAGGGGATCCGGCCCCAAGAGACCCAGTACTTC
CASSQVTPGQGIRPQETQYF
>TRBV29-1|NA|NA|TRBJ1-2
TGCAGCGTTGAGGAGGTAGTCGGCTATGGCTACACCTTC
CSVEEVVGYGYTF
>TRBV13|NA|NA|TRBJ1-1
TGTGCCAGCAGCCTGGGACAAAACACTGAAGCTTTCTTT
CASSLGQNTEAFF
>TRBV19|NA|NA|TRBJ2-2
TGTGCCAGTAGTATAAGCGCCGGGGAGCTGTTTTTT
CASSISAGELFF
>TRBV5-4|NA|TRBD1|TRBJ1-3
TGTGCCAGCAGCTTGGACAGGGGGACAGGAAACACCATATATTTT
CASSLDRGTGNTIYF
>TRBV5-1|NA|NA|TRBJ1-4
TGCGCCAGCAGCTTGGGGACAGTCAATAATGAAAAACTGTTTTTT
CASSLGTVNNEKLFF
>TRBV9|NA|TRBD1|TRBJ2-2
TGTGCCAGCAGCGTCGACGGGACAGGGATATCCGGGGAGCTGTTTTTT
CASSVDGTGISGELFF
>TRBV2|NA|TRBD2|TRBJ2-5
TGTGCCAGCAGTGAGGCTAGCGGGAGGGCCATCGAGACCCAGTACTTC
CASSEASGRAIETQYF
>TRBV7-3|NA|NA|TRBJ1-2
TGTGCCAGCAGCCCGGGAGATAACTATGGCTACACCTTC
CASSPGDNYGYTF
>TRBV19|NA|NA|TRBJ1-5
TGTGCCAGTAGTGGGTCGGGTGGGAATCAGCCCCAGCATTTT
CASSGSGGNQPQHF
>TRBV3-1/TRBV3-2|once|TRBD1|TRBJ1-5
TGTGCCAGCAGCCAAGGACAGGGAAATCAGCCCCAGCATTTT
CASSQGQGNQPQHF
>TRBV6-1|once|TRBD1|TRBJ2-1
TGTGCCAGCAGTGAGCCGGGACAGGCAACGGATGAGCAGTTCTTC
CASSEPGQATDEQFF
>TRBV9|NA|TRBD2|TRBJ2-1
TGTGCCAGCAGCCCGCTAGCGGGACGGGGTGGTGAGCAGTTCTTC
CASSPLAGRGGEQFF
>TRBV29-1|once|TRBD2|TRBJ2-1
TGCAGCGTTGACCTGGGACTAGCGGGGACTGGGAATGAGCAGTTCTTC
CSVDLGLAGTGNEQFF
>TRBV28|NA|TRBD1|TRBJ1-5
TGTGCCAGCACCACTCCGACAGGGGGCAATCAGCCCCAGCATTTT
CASTTPTGGNQPQHF
>TRBV18|NA|NA|TRBJ1-2
TGTGCCAGCTCACCAGGGACAACAAACTATGGCTACACCTTC
CASSPGTTNYGYTF
>TRBV4-2|NA|TRBD2|TRBJ2-3
TGTGCCAGCAGCCAAGATCGGGAGCGGGGGAGACTAGATACGCAGTATTTT
CASSQDRERGRLDTQYF
>TRBV11-2|NA|NA|TRBJ1-2
TGTGCCAGCAAGAAAGATAGAGCCACCAACTATGGCTACACCTTC
CASKKDRATNYGYTF
>TRBV4-3|NA|NA|TRBJ1-2
TGCGCCAGCAGCCAAGTTGCCAGGGAAAACTATGGCTACACCTTC
CASSQVARENYGYTF
>TRBV5-1|NA|TRBD2|TRBJ2-3
TGCGCCAGCACCCTAGCGGGGGACCATAATACGCAGTATTTT
CASTLAGDHNTQYF
>TRBV3-1/TRBV3-2|NA|NA|TRBJ2-7
TGTGCCAGCAGCCGTCGCGGGGGCCCGACCCACGAGCAGTACTTC
CASSRRGGPTHEQYF
>TRBV2|few|TRBD2|TRBJ2-2
TGTGCCAGCAGTCCACAAAGCGGGGACACCGGGGAGCTGTTTTTT
CASSPQSGDTGELFF
>TRBV5-3|few|TRBD1|TRBJ1-2
TGTGCCAGAAGCTTGGCCTCAGGGGGCGACTATGGCTACACCTTC
CARSLASGGDYGYTF
>TRBV5-1|NA|TRBD2|TRBJ2-1
TGCGCCAGCAGCCTAAAACTAGCGGGAGTTTACAATGAGCAGTTCTTC
CASSLKLAGVYNEQFF
>TRBV3-1/TRBV3-2|NA|NA|TRBJ2-2
TGTGCCAGCAGACGTCAGTACCCGAACACCGGGGAGCTGTTTTTT
CASRRQYPNTGELFF
>TRBV9|many|TRBD1|TRBJ2-2
TGTGCCAGCAGCGTCGTTGGGCCGACAGGGTTCCCGAACACCGGGGAGCTGTTTTTT
CASSVVGPTGFPNTGELFF
>TRBV29-1|NA|NA|TRBJ1-1
TGCAGCGTTGTTGGGGCGGCGAACACTGAAGCTTTCTTT
CSVVGAANTEAFF
>TRBV7-9|NA|NA|TRBJ1-4
TGTGCCAGCAGCTTGGTGGGCAAGGCGGAAAAACTGTTTTTT
CASSLVGKAEKLFF
>TRBV7-8|NA|NA|TRBJ2-2
TGTGCCAGCAGCCTCCGTGGCAGGGCCACCGGGGAGCTGTTTTTT
CASSLRGRATGELFF
>TRBV7-2|NA|TRBD2|TRBJ2-7
TGTGCCAGCAGCCCCAGTGAAACCGGGACTAGTTGGTACTTC
CASSPSETGTSWYF
>TRBV7-9|NA|NA|TRBJ1-4
TGTGCCAGCAGCCCTCCAGGGGCAACTAATGAAAAACTGTTTTTT
CASSPPGATNEKLFF
>TRBV27|NA|NA|TRBJ1-5
TGTGCCAGCAGGGGGCAGCCCAATCAGCCCCAGCATTTT
CASRGQPNQPQHF
>TRBV15|NA|TRBD1|TRBJ2-1
TGTGCCACCAGCAGAGGTTTCGGACAGGGGGCAAACAATGAGCAGTTCTTC
CATSRGFGQGANNEQFF
>TRBV15|NA|NA|TRBJ2-1
TGTGCCACCAGCAGAGCTGGACGGGGGAATGAGCAGTTCTTC
CATSRAGRGNEQFF